What follows are 21 T cell receptor beta chains derived from one specimen sequenced in a study of glioma-infiltrating T cells. TCR alpha and beta CDR3 regions were amplified from RNA using iRepertoire nested multiplex PCR. TCRdb called the multiplex PCR reads again in MiXCR, with one record for every CDR3 protein. Among around 190,000 distinct CDR3 sequences listed, about 40% were seen once. Sample: glioma tissue, nonneoplastic brain tissue, or PBMCs (not recorded which). The receptors shown here come from a human donor with low-grade glioma or glioblastoma, undergoing nonglioma brain surgery, or in good health (not recorded which).

This chain joins TRBV10-2 and TRBJ2-1, with TRBD1 identical over 7 bases. The germline V gene encodes CDR1 WSHSY and CDR2 SAAADI. CDR3 size: 17 residues. V was clipped by 2 bases and J by 4 bases; unmatched bases: 11. The CDR3 sequence is CASSERAPGQQYNEQFF. The CDR3 coding sequence is TGCGCCAGCAGTGAGAGGGCGCCGGGACAGCAATACAATGAGCAGTTCTTC.

In this sample, this clonotype turned up once. One base away lies a much larger clone, so this may be a sequencing read error. The chain links TRBV7-9 to TRBJ2-1; the D gene could be TRBD1 or TRBD2 (5 bases each). V gave up 3 bases and J gave up 8 bases, with 14 bases separating them. The CDR3 runs to 14 residues. CDR1 is SEHNR and CDR2 is FQNEAQ in the germline V gene (reference sequence). In DNA form, the CDR3 reads TGTGCCAGCAGCTTCGGGACCCAGCTCGATGAGCAGTTCTTC. Residues: CASSFGTQLDEQFF.

To note about this clonotype: One base away lies a much larger clone, so this may be a sequencing read error. The J gene is TRBJ2-7, the V gene TRBV20-1; D remains ambiguous. The CDR3 runs to 15 residues. CDR1 is DFQATT and CDR2 is SNEGSKA in the germline V gene (reference sequence). Trimming shortened V by 2 bases and J by 7 bases, and 21 bases separated the two germline ends. The CDR3 reads CSARSLQDIGQEQYF. The CDR3 DNA follows: TGCAGTGCTAGATCCCTCCAAGACATAGGTCAGGAGCAGTACTTC.

The chain uses TRBV4-1 and TRBJ2-5; a weak D match, TRBD1 (6 bases). Germline loops: CDR1 MGHRA, CDR2 YSYEKL. V was clipped by 1 base and J by 5 bases, with 17 bases between them. CDR3 length equals 16 residues. The CDR3 DNA sequence: TGCGCCAGCAGCCAAGCTCGGACAGTCGGCCAGGAGACCCAGTACTTC. Residues: CASSQARTVGQETQYF.

Of note for this clonotype: A much larger clone differs from this one at a single base, so this may be a read error. The rearrangement links TRBV28 to TRBJ2-7; tentative D call: TRBD1 (5 bases). Trimming removed 6 bases at V and 3 bases at J, with 18 bases between. The CDR3 runs 15 residues. CDR1 is MDHEN, CDR2 SYDVKM, per germline. DNA of the CDR3: TGTGCCAGCAGCGAAAGACAGCGAACTTGCTACGAGCAGTACTTC. It yields the protein CASSERQRTCYEQYF.

V is TRBV3-1 and J is TRBJ2-3; 9 bases align to TRBD2. The CDR3 length is 16 residues. Looked up from germline, CDR1 is LGHDT and CDR2 is YNNKEL (reference sequence). With V trimmed by 0 bases and J by 7 bases, 8 bases remained unmatched. DNA of the CDR3: TGTGCCAGCAGCCAAGACCCTAGCGGGACTGGAAATACGCAGTATTTT. This gives the protein CASSQDPSGTGNTQYF.

Only a few counts were recorded for this clonotype. This chain links TRBV7-8 with TRBJ2-3, with 12 nucleotides matching TRBD2. The CDR3 contains 14 residues. The trim removed 3 bases at V and 11 bases at J, leaving 6 bases unmatched. The germline CDR1 and CDR2 sequences are SGHVS and FQNEAQ. The CDR3 sequence: CASSFLAGGDEQYF. The CDR3 bases are TGTGCCAGCAGCTTTCTAGCGGGAGGGGATGAGCAGTATTTT. The whole variable domain, remainder taken from reference TRBV7-8 and TRBJ2-3, is GAGVSQSPRYKVAKRGQDVALRCDPISGHVSLFWYQQALGQGPEFLTYFQNEAQLDKSGLPSDRFFAERPEGSVSTLKIQRTQQEDSAVYLCASSFLAGGDEQYFGPGTRLTVL.

This clonotype was seen many times. The gene calls are TRBV28 and TRBJ2-3; 14 bases are a match to TRBD2. V dropped 6 bases and J dropped 4; count of bases not matched to a gene: 3. The CDR3 covers 15 residues. CDR1 and CDR2 from the germline V gene are MDHEN and SYDVKM. CDR3 in DNA: TGTGCCAGCAGAAGGACTAGCGGGAGGTCAGATACGCAGTATTTT. It encodes CASRRTSGRSDTQYF. The full variable domain, in which reference TRBV28 and TRBJ2-3 provide the parts outside the CDR3, is DVKVTQSSRYLVKRTGEKVFLECVQDMDHENMFWYRQDPGLGLRLIYFSYDVKMKEKGDIPEGYSVSREKKERFSLILESASTNQTSMYLCASRRTSGRSDTQYFGPGTRLTVL.

In its sample, this clonotype was seen many times. This chain uses TRBV27 with TRBJ2-2; 11 bases are a match to TRBD2. The CDR3 is made up of 18 amino acids. Germline V gene lookup returns CDR1 MNHEY and CDR2 SMNVEV (reference sequence). The ends lost 3 bases at V and 6 bases at J; junction bases unmatched: 12. CDR3 DNA sequence: TGTGCCAGCAGTTTGTCGGATATAGCGGGAGGGCCTGCCGGGGAGCTGTTTTTT. Its translation is CASSLSDIAGGPAGELFF.

Of note for this clonotype: A much larger clonotype is one base distant, so this may be a read error. The rearrangement joins TRBV27 to TRBJ2-2, with D perhaps TRBD1 (5 bases). This CDR3 is 15 amino acids long. Germline V lookup: CDR1 MNHEY, CDR2 SMNVEV (reference sequence). Trimming pared 4 bases from V and 1 base from J, leaving 10 bases between. In nucleotides, the CDR3 is TGTGCCAGCAGTTGGTACAGGCGGAACACCGGGGAGCTGTTTTTT. It specifies CASSWYRRNTGELFF.

About this clonotype itself: Given a much more abundant clone one base away, this may be a read error. Written as DNA, the CDR3 is TGTGCCAGCAGTGTAGGGAGCAATGAGCAGTTCTTC. This codes for CASSVGSNEQFF. V is TRBV2 and J is TRBJ2-1; tentatively, D is TRBD2 (5 bases). The germline V gene has CDR1 SNHLY and CDR2 FYNNEI. Trimming left V 4 bases short and J 6 bases short, with 7 bases between. This CDR3 spans 12 amino acids. Full variable domain (missing parts from reference TRBV2 and TRBJ2-1): EPEVTQTPSHQVTQMGQEVILRCVPISNHLYFYWYRQILGQKVEFLVSFYNNEISEKSEIFDDQFSVERPDGSNFTLKIRSTKLEDSAMYFCASSVGSNEQFFGPGTRLTVL.

This clonotype was detected many times. This sequence joins TRBV20-1 and TRBJ2-6; D is possibly TRBD2 (6 bases). The CDR3 loop spans 18 amino acids. Germline-derived CDR1 and CDR2 are DFQATT and SNEGSKA (reference sequence). Trimming left V 0 bases short and J 1 base short, with 16 bases between. In nucleotides, the CDR3 is TGCAGTGCTAGAGATCGCACGGGGGTTTGGTCTGGGGCCAACGTCCTGACTTTC. Residues: CSARDRTGVWSGANVLTF.

The V and J genes are TRBV5-1 and TRBJ2-6; D unresolved. The CDR3 is 16 amino acids. Germline CDR1 is SGHRS and CDR2 is YFSETQ. V was clipped by 0 bases and J by 2 bases, with 9 bases between them. In nucleotides, the CDR3 is TGCGCCAGCAGCTTGGATAGGGTGGCTGGGGCCAACGTCCTGACTTTC. Encoded protein: CASSLDRVAGANVLTF. Drawing the rest from reference TRBV5-1 and TRBJ2-6, the complete variable domain is KAGVTQTPRYLIKTRGQQVTLSCSPISGHRSVSWYQQTPGQGLQFLFEYFSETQRNKGNFPGRFSGRQFSNSRSEMNVSTLELGDSALYLCASSLDRVAGANVLTFGAGSRLTVL.

The chain uses TRBV2 and TRBJ2-3, with D hard to call. Looked up from germline, CDR1 is SNHLY and CDR2 is FYNNEI. The CDR3 is made up of 13 amino acids. Trimming stripped 6 bases from V and 3 bases from J, with 10 bases between. CDR3 bases: TGTGCCAGCAGGTGGTTGCAGACAGATACGCAGTATTTT. This translates into CASRWLQTDTQYF.

On this clonotype itself: Its ends do not fully match the called genes, so a read error is possible. The chain joins TRBV5-4 to TRBJ2-7, with 7 bases fitting TRBD2. This CDR3 region has 16 residues. Germline CDR1 SGHNT, CDR2 YYREEE (reference sequence). Written as DNA, the CDR3 is TGTGCCAGCGGCTTGGTGGAGGCGGGAGCTAGGTACGAGCAGTACTTC. It encodes CASGLVEAGARYEQYF.

Comments on this clonotype: This may be a read error, as it is one base from a much larger clone. In this CDR3 the conserved last residue, phenylalanine or tryptophan, is missing, so a read error is likely. The rearrangement links TRBV20-1 to TRBJ1-6; the D gene is possibly TRBD1 (6 bases). The CDR3 extends over 17 amino acids. Germline CDR1 is DFQATT and CDR2 is SNEGSKA (reference sequence). Between the trimmed V and J ends, which lost 4 bases and 10 bases, there was a span of 26 bases. The DNA for the CDR3 is TGCAGTGCTATGGTGACAGGAGTCTGGGGAATGGGATCACCCCTCCACTTA. Its translation: CSAMVTGVWGMGSPLHL.

Comments on this clonotype: A much larger clone differs by one base, so this may be a read error. The CDR3 nucleotides read TGTGCCAGCAGCGATCTTAGCGGGAACGAGCAGTACTTC. It yields the protein CASSDLSGNEQYF. V usage is TRBV28 and J usage is TRBJ2-7, with 8 positions matching TRBD2. This CDR3 has 13 amino acids. The germline gives CDR1 MDHEN, CDR2 SYDVKM. The J segment lost 5 bases and the V segment lost 6 bases, leaving 6 bases of the junction unmatched.

As to this clonotype: The junction departs from the called germline gene at one end, perhaps through a read error. The chain uses TRBV28 and TRBJ2-1; a weak D match, TRBD1 (6 bases). The CDR3 loop spans 14 amino acids. Per the germline V gene, CDR1 is MDHEN and CDR2 is SYDVKM. CDR3 in DNA: TGTGCCAGCAGTGTCACACTAGAGGGACATGAGAAGTTCTTC. It codes for CASSVTLEGHEKFF.

In the case of this clonotype: One end of the junction does not line up with germline, which may come from a read error. This chain joins TRBV20-1 and TRBJ2-1; tentative D call: TRBD2 (6 bases). This CDR3 contains 19 residues. Per the germline V gene, CDR1 is DFQATT and CDR2 is SNEGSKA (reference sequence). The CDR3 coding sequence is TGCAGTTCTAGACGCGGGACCACCGATATTCCCCGCTCCTACAATGAGCAGTTCTTC. Amino acid sequence: CSSRRGTTDIPRSYNEQFF.

This clonotype was counted only a few times. A single base separates this from a much larger clone, so it may be a read error. The rearrangement links TRBV6-1 to TRBJ2-3; D remains ambiguous. CDR1 MNHNS and CDR2 SASEGT come from the germline V gene. The CDR3 loop spans 13 amino acids. The CDR3 region has the DNA TGTGCCAGCAGGGCAGTTGGCCCAGATACGCGGTATTTT. It translates to CASRAVGPDTRYF.

This clonotype has a handful of counts. The V call is TRBV28, the J call TRBJ2-4, with D possibly TRBD2 on 5 matching bases. This CDR3 is 15 amino acids long. V shed 3 bases and J shed 2 bases, with 11 bases lying between them. Germline V CDR1 and CDR2: MDHEN, SYDVKM. CDR3 bases: TGTGCCAGCAGTTTCGTGGCGGGCTCCAAAAACATTCAGTACTTC. It encodes CASSFVAGSKNIQYF.